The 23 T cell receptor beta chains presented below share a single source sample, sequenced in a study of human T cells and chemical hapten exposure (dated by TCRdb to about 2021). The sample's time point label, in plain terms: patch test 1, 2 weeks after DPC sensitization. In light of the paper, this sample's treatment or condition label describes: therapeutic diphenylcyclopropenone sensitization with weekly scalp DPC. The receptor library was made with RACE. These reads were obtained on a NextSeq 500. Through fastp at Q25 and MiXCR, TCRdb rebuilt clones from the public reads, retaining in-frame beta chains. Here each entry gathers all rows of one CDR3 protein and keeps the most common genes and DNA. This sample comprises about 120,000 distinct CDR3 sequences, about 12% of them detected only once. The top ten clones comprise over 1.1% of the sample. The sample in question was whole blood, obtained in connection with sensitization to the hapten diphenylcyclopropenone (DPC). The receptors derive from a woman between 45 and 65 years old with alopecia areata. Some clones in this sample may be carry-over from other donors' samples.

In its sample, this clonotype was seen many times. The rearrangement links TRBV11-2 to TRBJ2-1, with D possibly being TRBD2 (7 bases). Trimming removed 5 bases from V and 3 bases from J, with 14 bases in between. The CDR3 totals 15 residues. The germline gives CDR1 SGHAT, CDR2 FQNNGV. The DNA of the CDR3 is TGTGCCAGCAGCCCGGGGGGCCGTCACTACAATGAGCAGTTCTTC. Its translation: CASSPGGRHYNEQFF.

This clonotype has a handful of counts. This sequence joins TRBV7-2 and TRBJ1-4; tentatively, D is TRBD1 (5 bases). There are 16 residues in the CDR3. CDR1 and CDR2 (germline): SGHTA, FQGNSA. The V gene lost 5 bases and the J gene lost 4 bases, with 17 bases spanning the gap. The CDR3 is CASSPPGGLLNEKLFF. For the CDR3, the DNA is TGTGCCAGCAGCCCCCCCGGGGGTCTCCTTAATGAAAAACTGTTTTTT.

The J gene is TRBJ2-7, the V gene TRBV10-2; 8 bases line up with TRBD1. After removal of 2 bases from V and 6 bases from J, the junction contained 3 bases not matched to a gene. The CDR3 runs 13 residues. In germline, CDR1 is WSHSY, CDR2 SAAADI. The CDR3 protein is CASSEQGAVEQYF. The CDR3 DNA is TGCGCCAGCAGTGAGCAGGGGGCGGTCGAGCAGTACTTC.

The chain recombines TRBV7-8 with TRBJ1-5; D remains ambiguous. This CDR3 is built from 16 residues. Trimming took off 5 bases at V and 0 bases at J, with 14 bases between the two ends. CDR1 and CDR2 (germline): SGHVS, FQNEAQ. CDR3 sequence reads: CASSRGNLPSNQPQHF. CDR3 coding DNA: TGTGCCAGCAGCCGTGGCAATCTCCCTAGCAATCAGCCCCAGCATTTT.

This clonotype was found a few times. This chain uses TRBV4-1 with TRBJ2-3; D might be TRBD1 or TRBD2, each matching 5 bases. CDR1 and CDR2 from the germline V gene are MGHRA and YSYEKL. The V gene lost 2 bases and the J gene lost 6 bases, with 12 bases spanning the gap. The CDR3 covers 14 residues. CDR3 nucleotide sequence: TGCGCCAGCAGCCAACGCGAGGGGATGGATACGCAGTATTTT. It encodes CASSQREGMDTQYF.

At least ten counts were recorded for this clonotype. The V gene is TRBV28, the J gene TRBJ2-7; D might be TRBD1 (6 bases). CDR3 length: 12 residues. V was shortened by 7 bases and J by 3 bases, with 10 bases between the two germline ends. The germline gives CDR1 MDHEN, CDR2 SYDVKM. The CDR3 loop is CASNRDFYEQYF. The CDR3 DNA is TGTGCCAGCAACAGGGATTTCTACGAGCAGTACTTC.

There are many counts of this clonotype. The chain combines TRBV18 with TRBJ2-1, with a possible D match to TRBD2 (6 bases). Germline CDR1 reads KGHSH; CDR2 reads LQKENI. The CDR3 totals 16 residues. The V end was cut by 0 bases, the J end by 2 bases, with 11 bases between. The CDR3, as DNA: TGTGCCAGCTCACCACCTGCGGGACGGACCTACAATGAGCAGTTCTTC. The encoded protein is CASSPPAGRTYNEQFF.

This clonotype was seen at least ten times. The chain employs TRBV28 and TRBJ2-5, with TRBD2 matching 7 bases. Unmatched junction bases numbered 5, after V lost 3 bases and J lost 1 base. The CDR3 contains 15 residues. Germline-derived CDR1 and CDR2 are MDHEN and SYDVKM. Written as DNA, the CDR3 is TGTGCCAGCAGTTTGGTAGCGGGTCCCCAAGAGACCCAGTACTTC. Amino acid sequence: CASSLVAGPQETQYF. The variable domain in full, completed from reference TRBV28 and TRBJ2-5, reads DVKVTQSSRYLVKRTGEKVFLECVQDMDHENMFWYRQDPGLGLRLIYFSYDVKMKEKGDIPEGYSVSREKKERFSLILESASTNQTSMYLCASSLVAGPQETQYFGPGTRLLVL.

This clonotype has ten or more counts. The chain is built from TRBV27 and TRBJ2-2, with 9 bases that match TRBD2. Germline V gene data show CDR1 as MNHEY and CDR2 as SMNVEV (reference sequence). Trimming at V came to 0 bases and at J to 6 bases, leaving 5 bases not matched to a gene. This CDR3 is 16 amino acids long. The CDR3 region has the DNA TGTGCCAGCAGTTTATCGGCGGTAGCGGGAGCCGGGGAGCTGTTTTTT. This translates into CASSLSAVAGAGELFF.

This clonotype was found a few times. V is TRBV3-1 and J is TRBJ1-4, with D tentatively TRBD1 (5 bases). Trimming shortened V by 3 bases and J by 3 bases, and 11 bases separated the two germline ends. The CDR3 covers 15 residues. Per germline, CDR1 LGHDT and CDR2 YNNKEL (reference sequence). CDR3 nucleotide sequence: TGTGCCAGCAGCCACCAAGCGGGGGCTAATGAAAAACTGTTTTTT. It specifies CASSHQAGANEKLFF.

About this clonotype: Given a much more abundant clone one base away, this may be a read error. CDR3 in amino acids: CASSPRTGTDEQYF. CDR3 DNA: TGTGCCAGCAGTCCACGAACCGGGACGGACGAGCAGTACTTC. The chain carries TRBV12-3 or TRBV12-4 and TRBJ2-7; the D gene could be TRBD1 or TRBD2 (5 bases each). The CDR3 contains 14 residues. Trimming took off 5 bases at V and 5 bases at J, with 16 bases between the two ends.

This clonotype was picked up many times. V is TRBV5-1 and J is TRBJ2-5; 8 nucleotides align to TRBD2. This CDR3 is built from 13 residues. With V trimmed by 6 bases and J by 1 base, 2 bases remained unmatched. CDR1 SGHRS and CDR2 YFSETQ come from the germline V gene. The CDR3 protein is CASTSGGQETQYF. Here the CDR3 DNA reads TGCGCCAGCACCAGCGGGGGCCAAGAGACCCAGTACTTC.

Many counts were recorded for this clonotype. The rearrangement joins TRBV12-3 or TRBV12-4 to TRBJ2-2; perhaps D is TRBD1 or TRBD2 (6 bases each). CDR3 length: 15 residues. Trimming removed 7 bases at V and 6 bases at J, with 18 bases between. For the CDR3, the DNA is TGTGCCAGCACCTTCGGAGGGGGGATGCCCGGGGAGCTGTTTTTT. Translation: CASTFGGGMPGELFF.

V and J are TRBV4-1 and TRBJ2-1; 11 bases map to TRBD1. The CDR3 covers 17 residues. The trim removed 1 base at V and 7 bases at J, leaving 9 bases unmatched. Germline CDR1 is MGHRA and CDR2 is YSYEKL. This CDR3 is CASSQVAGQGGVNEQFF. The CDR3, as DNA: TGCGCCAGCAGCCAAGTAGCGGGACAGGGGGGTGTGAATGAGCAGTTCTTC.

CDR3 residues: CASSQRTSGGSRDNEQFF. The DNA of the CDR3 is TGTGCCAGCAGTCAACGGACTAGCGGGGGCTCCAGGGACAATGAGCAGTTCTTC. This rearrangement joins TRBV6-5 to TRBJ2-1; 13 bases map to TRBD2. Germline CDR1 is MNHEY and CDR2 is SVGAGI. The CDR3 runs 18 residues. The V segment lost 5 bases and the J segment 5 bases; nucleotides outside the gene matches: 12.

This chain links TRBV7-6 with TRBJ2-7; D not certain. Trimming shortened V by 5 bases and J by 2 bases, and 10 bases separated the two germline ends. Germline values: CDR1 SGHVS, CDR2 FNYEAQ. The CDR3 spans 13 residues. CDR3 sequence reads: CASSPIGTYEQYF. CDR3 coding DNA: TGTGCCAGCAGCCCCATAGGTACCTACGAGCAGTACTTC.

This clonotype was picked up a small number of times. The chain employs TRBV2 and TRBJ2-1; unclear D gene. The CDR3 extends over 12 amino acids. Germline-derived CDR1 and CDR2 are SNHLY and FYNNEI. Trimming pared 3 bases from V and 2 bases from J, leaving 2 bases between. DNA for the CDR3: TGTGCCAGCAGTGACCCCTACAATGAGCAGTTCTTC. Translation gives CASSDPYNEQFF.

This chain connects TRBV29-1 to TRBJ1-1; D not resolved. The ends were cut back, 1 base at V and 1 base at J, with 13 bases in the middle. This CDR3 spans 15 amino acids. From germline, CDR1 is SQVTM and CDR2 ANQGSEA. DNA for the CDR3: TGCAGCGTTGAAGTGGGCAGATTAGAGAACACTGAAGCTTTCTTT. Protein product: CSVEVGRLENTEAFF. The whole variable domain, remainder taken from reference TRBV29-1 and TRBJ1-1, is SAVISQKPSRDICQRGTSLTIQCQVDSQVTMMFWYRQQPGQSLTLIATANQGSEATYESGFVIDKFPISRPNLTFSTLTVSNMSPEDSSIYLCSVEVGRLENTEAFFGQGTRLTVV.

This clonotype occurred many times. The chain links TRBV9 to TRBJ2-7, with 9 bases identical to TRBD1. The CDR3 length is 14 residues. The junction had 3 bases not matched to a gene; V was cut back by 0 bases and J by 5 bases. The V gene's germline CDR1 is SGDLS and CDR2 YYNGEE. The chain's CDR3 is CASSVAGQGNEQYF. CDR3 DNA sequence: TGTGCCAGCAGCGTAGCGGGACAGGGTAACGAGCAGTACTTC.

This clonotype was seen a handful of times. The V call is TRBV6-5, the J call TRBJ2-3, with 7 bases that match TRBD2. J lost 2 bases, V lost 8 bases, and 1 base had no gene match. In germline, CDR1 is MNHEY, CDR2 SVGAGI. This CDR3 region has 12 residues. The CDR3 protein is CASRGVTDTQYF. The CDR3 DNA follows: TGTGCCAGCCGGGGGGTCACAGATACGCAGTATTTT.

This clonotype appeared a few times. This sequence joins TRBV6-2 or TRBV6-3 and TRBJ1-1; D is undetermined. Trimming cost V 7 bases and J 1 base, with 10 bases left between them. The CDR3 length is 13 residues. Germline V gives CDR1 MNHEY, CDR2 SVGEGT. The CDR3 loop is CASTEAPNTEAFF. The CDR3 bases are TGTGCCAGCACCGAGGCCCCGAACACTGAAGCTTTCTTT.

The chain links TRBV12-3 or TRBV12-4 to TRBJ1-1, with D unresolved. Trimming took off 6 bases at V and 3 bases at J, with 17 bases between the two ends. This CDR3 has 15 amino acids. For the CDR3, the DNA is TGTGCCAGCAGCTCACTCACGGACGGTTACACTGAAGCTTTCTTT. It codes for CASSSLTDGYTEAFF.

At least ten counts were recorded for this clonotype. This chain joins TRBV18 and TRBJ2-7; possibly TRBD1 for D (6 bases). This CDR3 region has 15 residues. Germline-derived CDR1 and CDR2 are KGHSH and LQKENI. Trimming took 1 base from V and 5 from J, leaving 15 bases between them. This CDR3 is CASSPLSGQLHEQYF. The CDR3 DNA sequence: TGTGCCAGCTCACCACTCTCTGGACAGCTCCACGAGCAGTACTTC.